A single TCR beta chain is shown here with its context. Its recognized antigen is unknown. No qualities accompany the bases; no much larger clone lies one base away. The entry originates in a study of regulatory T cells in long-lasting Graves disease (dated by TCRdb to the early 2020s). Context from the whole study: Patients with newly diagnosed Graves' disease had been on antithyroid drugs for under 3 months. This study used TCR sequencing and RNA sequencing of peripheral blood to compare persistent Graves' disease patients against newly diagnosed Graves' disease patients. The study took place in China and was registered as a clinical trial. A total of 33 samples were covered by TCR sequencing, comprising 13 persistent and roughly 20 newly diagnosed Graves' disease patients. What the study reported, not specific to this receptor: As a limitation, the authors acknowledged that the small sample size may reduce accuracy. Sequencing and analysis were limited to the TCR beta chain. Persistent disease showed preferential use of TRBV28, TRBJ1-2 and TRBJ2-5, whereas newly diagnosed disease favored TRBV20-1 and TRBJ2-1. Peripheral blood alone was examined, since thyroid tissue, which constituted the primary lesion, could not be accessed. Compared with newly diagnosed patients, persistent Graves' disease patients had lower TCR Shannon entropy and fewer highly expanded clones, which suggests clonal expansion. Persistent patients shared more public clonotypes among themselves (around 2,700) than newly diagnosed patients did (over 900).

Receptor libraries were prepared by multiplex PCR. These reads were obtained on an Illumina HiSeq 4000. TCR beta libraries were built with iRepertoire HTBI primers and Arm-PCR amplification of CDR3 regions. Before sequencing, the PCR products underwent gel purification. Per the original workflow: Gene usage analysis of CDR3 amino acid clonotypes relied on the approximately 60 TRBV and 13 to 15 TRBJ segments identified across samples. COPE and FqMerger were used to merge the filtered high-quality paired reads into contigs. BLAST was used to align contigs to the IMGT TRBV, TRBD and TRBJ reference genes, and CDR3 was defined following IMGT. Any clonotype with a frequency above 0.1% was counted as a highly expanded clone. Repertoire diversity was measured by Shannon entropy, and V-J evenness by the Gini coefficient. Public clonotypes were defined as clonotypes shared by more than one individual. TCRdb handled the public reads itself, with Q25 trimming in fastp and clone calling in MiXCR, and kept productive beta chains. Each entry is one CDR3 protein sequence, shown with its most common DNA and genes. The V and J calls follow TCRdb's processing rather than the paper's. This sample is represented by hundreds of thousands of distinct CDR3 sequences; less than 15% of them were singletons. The ten largest make up 8% to 10% of the sample.

The sample's time point label, decoded: newly diagnosed GD, antithyroid drugs for less than 3 months. For both TCR sequencing and RNA sequencing, RNA was extracted from PBMCs using TRIzol. The diagnosis of Graves' disease was made according to American Thyroid Association guidelines. Patients for the study were recruited at an endocrinology department in Xi'an, China. Each patient gave 9 to 10 milliliters of peripheral blood, collected in an EDTA anticoagulant tube. PBMCs were isolated by Ficoll Paque Plus density gradient separation without further T cell sorting. An Agilent 2100 Bioanalyzer and agarose gel were used to check RNA quality, while a NanoDrop 2000 measured RNA concentration. V loses 4 bases of germline sequence and J loses 4 bases, and the interval between the two ends is 20 bases. From its cysteine to its phenylalanine, the CDR3 spans 16 amino acids. Only CDR3 DNA is held: 48 bases, read in frame from base 1. Per the germline V gene, SQVTM is the CDR1 and ANQGSEA is the CDR2.

Another study also made use of these data, one on T cells in Graves' hyperthyroidism and ophthalmopathy. As noted in the second study: Stable Graves' hyperthyroidism was defined as the absence of progression to ophthalmopathy over 18 months of follow-up. Hyperthyroidism patients were newly diagnosed, with disease duration under 2 months, and aged 18 to 65 years. Exclusion was applied to patients with uncontrolled infections, other autoimmune diseases, pregnancy or lactation. Diagnoses were based on clinical symptoms, serum thyroxine and TRAb, thyroid ultrasound and orbital computed tomography. The first round of RT-PCR for the TCR CDR3 was performed with the HTBI primer set and the Qiagen OneStep RT-PCR kit. Most expanded thyroid clonotypes (frequency above 0.001) were also detected in blood, a finding suggesting that blood repertoires may reflect thyroid immune responses. In cross-validation, a model built on a 13 V-J signature told ophthalmopathy apart from stable hyperthyroidism with 87.88% sensitivity and approximately 81% specificity, and in testing the same model reached 80%/75%. During validation, the model predicted progression to ophthalmopathy a median of about 5.9 months ahead of onset, with roughly 65% sensitivity and almost 75% specificity. TCR V-J signatures able to tell the groups apart were searched for in a discovery cohort of 95 to 100 patients, of whom more than 40 had Graves' ophthalmopathy and about 60 had stable Graves' hyperthyroidism. Prospective prediction of ophthalmopathy was tested in an independent validation cohort consisting of 18 to 20 hyperthyroidism patients and around 16 patients who later progressed to ophthalmopathy. The 90 to 100 discovery patients were randomly divided into training and test sets at a 7:3 ratio. In six Graves' hyperthyroidism patients, the study also compared T-cell repertoires from thyroid tissue with T-cell repertoires from blood. Following sampling, methimazole starting at 30 mg daily was given to hyperthyroidism patients, and high-dose intravenous methylprednisolone was given to ophthalmopathy patients. The libraries were constructed in a second round of multiplex PCR and then size-selected and purified. Libraries were sequenced paired-end with 100 bp reads on an Illumina HiSeq2000. SOAPnuke was used to process the raw data, with reads discarded if the reads contained adapters or uncalled bases, had a mean Phred below 15, or lacked an exact constant-primer or identifier match. High-quality paired reads were merged using COPE v1.2.5, and each unique nucleotide sequence was defined as a clonotype. MiTCR v1.1 was used to align the clonotypes against IMGT TRBV, TRBD and TRBJ reference segments. The analysis included only V-J combinations with a frequency above 0.0001, which together covered approximately 99% of the repertoires. The TCS score was defined as the ratio of F50 (clonal expansion) to E x V (chaos), calculated using BLOSUM62-based TCRdist between CDR3 peptides within each V-J. Welch's t-statistics and random forest reduced roughly 500 V-J features to roughly 13, which were used in a naive Bayes classifier (R e1071). No statistical method was used to fix the sample size in advance, and group allocation was not hidden from the investigators. The paper describes TCR Vbeta CDR3 sequencing of more than 120 peripheral blood samples, made up of 40 to 45 ophthalmopathy patients, some 80 hyperthyroidism patients and 17 progressor patients.

Here the sequenced sample was peripheral blood mononuclear cells (PBMCs), taken at new diagnosis, from a patient treated with antithyroid drugs. This sequence uses TRBV29-1 and TRBJ2-1; the D segment could be TRBD2, given 6 matching bases. This clonotype originated in a man aged 25 to 40 with Graves disease. Donor details come from another sample of the same person, matched by shared clones. The sequenced DNA is TGCAGCGTTGGTGGGCATGCTGGCGGGGTTTACAATGAGCAGTTCTTC. It codes for CSVGGHAGGVYNEQFF.